Listed below are T cell receptor beta chains from one sample, sequenced in a study of PD-L1 blockade in urothelial cancer. Sequencing used immunoSEQ multiplex PCR; TCRdb keeps in-frame clones, though not all of them. This sample has about 88,000 clones; 90% occur once, and the top ten carry over 8.5%. The sequencing used PBMCs, collected around atezolizumab (anti-PD-L1) treatment. The receptor source for this set is a man aged 55 to 70 with urothelial cancer. CDR3s include the opening cysteine and the closing phenylalanine or tryptophan. D genes are given only for firm matches. A clone size is listed for some rows: how often the clone was seen (once, few, many), or a class if it is expanded.

TRBV19,NA,NA,TRBJ2-3,TGTGCCAGTAGTATTGGCGGTTTAGATACGCAGTATTTT,CASSIGGLDTQYF
TRBV7-9,TRBD2,NA,TRBJ2-3,TGTGCCAGCAGCCCTGGGGGACTAGCGGGAGCAGATACGCAGTATTTT,CASSPGGLAGADTQYF
TRBV13,NA,NA,TRBJ2-7,TGTGCCAGCAGTTCTAGGAGGTCCTACGAGCAGTACTTC,CASSSRRSYEQYF
TRBV5-4,TRBD1,NA,TRBJ1-1,TGTGCCAGCAGCTGGGGACAGGGGGACACTGAAGCTTTCTTT,CASSWGQGDTEAFF
TRBV9,NA,NA,TRBJ2-2,TGTGCCAGCAGCGTATTCAGCGGGCCGCCCGGGGAGCTGTTTTTT,CASSVFSGPPGELFF
TRBV5-1,NA,NA,TRBJ2-3,TGCGCCAGCAGCCGAATAACCCGAACTACGCCAGATACGCAGTATTTT,CASSRITRTTPDTQYF
TRBV5-1,TRBD1,NA,TRBJ2-7,TGCGCCAGCAACTCGGGGACCGACAGGGGGAGCTCCTACGAGCAGTACTTC,CASNSGTDRGSSYEQYF
TRBV4-2,NA,NA,TRBJ1-5,TGTGCCAGCAGCCCCCGAGATCAGCCCCAGCATTTT,CASSPRDQPQHF
TRBV5-4,NA,NA,TRBJ2-3,TGTGCCAGCAGCCTACACTATACAGATACGCAGTATTTT,CASSLHYTDTQYF
TRBV2,TRBD2,NA,TRBJ2-1,TGTGCCAGCAGGCTCGAAGGGAGGGCCGGGGTCAGTGAGCAGTTCTTC,CASRLEGRAGVSEQFF
TRBV6-1,TRBD1,NA,TRBJ2-3,TGTGCCAGCAGTGAAGGGACAGGGGTCACAGATACGCAGTATTTT,CASSEGTGVTDTQYF
TRBV7-9,NA,once,TRBJ1-2,TGTGCCAGCAGCGATACAGCTGGTGGAGGCTATGGCTACACCTTC,CASSDTAGGGYGYTF
TRBV4-1,NA,NA,TRBJ2-3,TGCGCCAGCAGCCAAGGAAGTTGGCTAATTTCAGGAACAGATACGCAGTATTTT,CASSQGSWLISGTDTQYF
TRBV29-1,TRBD1,NA,TRBJ2-5,TGCAGCGTGGGGACAGGACAAGAGACCCAGTACTTC,CSVGTGQETQYF
TRBV6-5,NA,NA,TRBJ1-2,TGTGCCAGCAGCACCAACAGAGACTATGGCTACACCTTC,CASSTNRDYGYTF
TRBV7-3,TRBD2,NA,TRBJ2-1,TGTGCCAGCAGCTTAAGGCGGGGGGGCCGTGCGGACAATGAGCAGTTCTTC,CASSLRRGGRADNEQFF
TRBV18,NA,NA,TRBJ1-4,TGTGCCAGCTCACCAGGGAGGGATGAAAAACTGTTTTTT,CASSPGRDEKLFF
TRBV4-2,NA,many,TRBJ1-5,TGTGCCAGCAGCCAACACGCGGGTTCCAATCAGCCCCAGCATTTT,CASSQHAGSNQPQHF
TRBV9,NA,NA,TRBJ1-4,TGTGCCAGCAGCGTAGGTCTCAATGAAAAACTGTTTTTT,CASSVGLNEKLFF
TRBV9,TRBD2,NA,TRBJ2-3,TGTGCCAGCAGCCCCGGCGGGGGAATATTCACAGATACGCAGTATTTT,CASSPGGGIFTDTQYF
TRBV28,NA,once,TRBJ1-5,TGTGCCAGCAGCAAAATAGGGGGTAATAGCAATCAGCCCCAGCATTTT,CASSKIGGNSNQPQHF
TRBV30,TRBD1,NA,TRBJ2-7,TGTGCCTGGACACTAGGGGGCGGCGAGCAGTACTTC,CAWTLGGGEQYF
TRBV2,TRBD2,NA,TRBJ2-2,TGTGCCAGCAGTGATTGGAGCGGGAGTAGGAACGGGGAGCTGTTTTTT,CASSDWSGSRNGELFF
TRBV21-1,NA,NA,TRBJ1-5,TGTGCCAGCAGGTCATCGACAGGGCCGAACAGAATTAATAGCAATCAGCCCCAGCATTTT,CASRSSTGPNRINSNQPQHF
TRBV15,NA,NA,TRBJ2-7,TGTGCCACCGGGGTGGGGCCGGGCTACGAGCAGTACTTC,CATGVGPGYEQYF
TRBV9,TRBD1,NA,TRBJ2-7,TGTGCCAGCAGCGTGACAGGGGGACGCGAGCAGTACTTC,CASSVTGGREQYF
TRBV21-1,NA,NA,TRBJ2-7,TGTGCCAGCAGCACTCCAAAGGGACAGGGAGCCTACGAGCAGTACTTC,CASSTPKGQGAYEQYF
TRBV7-2,TRBD1,NA,TRBJ1-1,TGTGCCAGCAGCTTAGCGGACAGGTACACTGAAGCTTTCTTT,CASSLADRYTEAFF
TRBV5-1,TRBD2,NA,TRBJ2-5,TGCGCCAGCAGCTTGACGGGACTACAAGAGACCCAGTACTTC,CASSLTGLQETQYF
TRBV5-5,NA,NA,TRBJ2-7,TGTGCCAGCAGCTTGGTAAACAGGGCCGAGCAGTACTTC,CASSLVNRAEQYF
TRBV9,NA,NA,TRBJ2-7,TGTGCCAGCAGCGACACGGGACACCGGGTCCACGAGCAGTACTTC,CASSDTGHRVHEQYF
TRBV5-6,TRBD2,few,TRBJ2-7,TGTGCCAGCAGCTTGGCCCCTAGCGGGTTCCACGAGCAGTACTTC,CASSLAPSGFHEQYF
TRBV7-2,TRBD1,NA,TRBJ1-1,TGTGCCAGCAGCTGGGGACAGGGGGCATCAGTGAACACTGAAGCTTTCTTT,CASSWGQGASVNTEAFF
TRBV5-1,TRBD1,NA,TRBJ1-4,TGCGCCAGCAGCTCGGACGGGACAGGGGGCGAGGGGCTGTTTTTT,CASSSDGTGGEGLFF
TRBV7-8,TRBD1,NA,TRBJ1-1,TGTGCCAGCAGCGTACAGGGGTCCTACACTGAAGCTTTCTTT,CASSVQGSYTEAFF
TRBV19,TRBD1,NA,TRBJ2-3,TGTGCCAGTTCGGACAGGGGGACAGATACGCAGTATTTT,CASSDRGTDTQYF
TRBV11-2,TRBD1,NA,TRBJ1-3,TGTGCCAGCAGCCCACGGCCGGGGACAGGGATTGGAAACACCATATATTTT,CASSPRPGTGIGNTIYF
TRBV5-4,NA,NA,TRBJ1-1,TGTGCCAGCGCCTCAAGGGACATGAACACTGAAGCTTTCTTT,CASASRDMNTEAFF
TRBV5-1,TRBD2,NA,TRBJ2-3,TGCGCCAGCAGCTTTACTAGCGGGGGGAGCACAGATACGCAGTATTTT,CASSFTSGGSTDTQYF